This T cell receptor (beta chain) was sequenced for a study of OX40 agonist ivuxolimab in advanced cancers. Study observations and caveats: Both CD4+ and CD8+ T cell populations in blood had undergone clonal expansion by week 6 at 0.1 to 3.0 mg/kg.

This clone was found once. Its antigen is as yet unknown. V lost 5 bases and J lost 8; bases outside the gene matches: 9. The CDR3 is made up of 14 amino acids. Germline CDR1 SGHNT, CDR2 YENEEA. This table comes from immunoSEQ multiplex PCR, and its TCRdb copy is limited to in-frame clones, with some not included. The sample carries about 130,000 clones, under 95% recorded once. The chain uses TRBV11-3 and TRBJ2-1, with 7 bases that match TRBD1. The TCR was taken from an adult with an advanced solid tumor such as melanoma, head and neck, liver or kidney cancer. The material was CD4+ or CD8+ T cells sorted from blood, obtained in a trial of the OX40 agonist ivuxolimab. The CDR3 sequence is CASSMNSQGYEQFF. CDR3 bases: TGTGCCAGCAGCATGAACTCACAGGGGTATGAGCAGTTCTTC.